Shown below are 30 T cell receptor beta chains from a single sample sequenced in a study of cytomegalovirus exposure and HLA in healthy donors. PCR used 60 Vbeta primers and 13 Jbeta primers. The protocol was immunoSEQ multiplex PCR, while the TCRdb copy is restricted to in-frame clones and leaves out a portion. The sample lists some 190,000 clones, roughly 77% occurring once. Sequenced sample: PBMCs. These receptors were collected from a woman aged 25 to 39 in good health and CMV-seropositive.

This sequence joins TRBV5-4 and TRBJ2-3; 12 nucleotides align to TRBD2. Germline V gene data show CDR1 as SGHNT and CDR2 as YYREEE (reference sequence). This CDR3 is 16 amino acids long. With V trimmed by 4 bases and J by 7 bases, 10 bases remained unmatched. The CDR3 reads CASSPTSGSVRYTQYF. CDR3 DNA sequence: TGTGCCAGCAGCCCGACTAGCGGGAGCGTACGATATACGCAGTATTTT.

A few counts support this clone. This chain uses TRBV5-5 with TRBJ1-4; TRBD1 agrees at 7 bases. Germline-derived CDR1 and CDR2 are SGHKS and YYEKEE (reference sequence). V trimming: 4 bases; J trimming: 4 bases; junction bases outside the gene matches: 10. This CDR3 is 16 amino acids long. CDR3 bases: TGTGCCAGCAGCAAGACCCTGGGACAGATTAATGAAAAACTGTTTTTT. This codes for CASSKTLGQINEKLFF.

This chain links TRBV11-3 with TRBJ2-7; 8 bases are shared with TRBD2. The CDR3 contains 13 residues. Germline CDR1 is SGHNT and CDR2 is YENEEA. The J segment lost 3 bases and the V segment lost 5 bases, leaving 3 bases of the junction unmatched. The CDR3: CASSVGTSYEQYF. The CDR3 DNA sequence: TGTGCCAGCAGCGTCGGGACTAGCTACGAGCAGTACTTC.

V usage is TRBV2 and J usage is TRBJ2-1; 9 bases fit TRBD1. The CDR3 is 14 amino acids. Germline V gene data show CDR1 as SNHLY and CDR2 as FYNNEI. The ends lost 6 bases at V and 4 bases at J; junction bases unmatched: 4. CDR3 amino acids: CASRGTGPYNEQFF. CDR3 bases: TGTGCCAGCAGGGGGACAGGGCCGTACAATGAGCAGTTCTTC. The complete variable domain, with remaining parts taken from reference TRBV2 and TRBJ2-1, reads EPEVTQTPSHQVTQMGQEVILRCVPISNHLYFYWYRQILGQKVEFLVSFYNNEISEKSEIFDDQFSVERPDGSNFTLKIRSTKLEDSAMYFCASRGTGPYNEQFFGPGTRLTVL.

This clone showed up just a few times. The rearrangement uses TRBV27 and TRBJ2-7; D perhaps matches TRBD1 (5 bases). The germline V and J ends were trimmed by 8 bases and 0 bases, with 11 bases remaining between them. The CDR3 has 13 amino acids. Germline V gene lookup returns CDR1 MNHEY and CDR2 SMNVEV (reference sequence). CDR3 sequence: CASAKTVSYEQYF. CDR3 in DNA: TGTGCCAGCGCCAAGACAGTCTCCTACGAGCAGTACTTC.

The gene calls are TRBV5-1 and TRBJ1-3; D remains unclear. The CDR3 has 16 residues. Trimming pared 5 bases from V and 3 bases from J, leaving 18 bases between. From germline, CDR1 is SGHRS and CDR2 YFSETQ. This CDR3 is CASSTIRRGDGNTIYF. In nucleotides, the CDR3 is TGCGCCAGCAGTACAATCCGACGGGGAGATGGAAACACCATATATTTT.

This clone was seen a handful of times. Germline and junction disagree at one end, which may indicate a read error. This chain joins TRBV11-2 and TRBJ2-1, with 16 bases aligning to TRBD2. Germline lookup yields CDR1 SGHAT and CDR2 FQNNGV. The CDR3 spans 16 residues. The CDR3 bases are TGTGCCAGCAGCTTAGCTGGGACTAGCGGGAGGGCCGAGCTGTTCTTC. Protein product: CASSLAGTSGRAELFF.

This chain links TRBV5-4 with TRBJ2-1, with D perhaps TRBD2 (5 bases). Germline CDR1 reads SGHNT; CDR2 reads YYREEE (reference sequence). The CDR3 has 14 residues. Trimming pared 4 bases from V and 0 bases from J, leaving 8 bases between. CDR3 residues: CASSGRSSYNEQFF. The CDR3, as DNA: TGTGCCAGCAGCGGGAGATCCTCCTACAATGAGCAGTTCTTC.

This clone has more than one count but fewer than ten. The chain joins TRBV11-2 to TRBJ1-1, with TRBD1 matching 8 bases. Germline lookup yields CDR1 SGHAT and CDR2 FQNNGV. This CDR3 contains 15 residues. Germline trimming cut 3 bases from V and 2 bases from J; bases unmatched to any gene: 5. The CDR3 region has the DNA TGTGCCAGCAGCTTCCGACAGGGGAGCAACACTGAAGCTTTCTTT. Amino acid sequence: CASSFRQGSNTEAFF.

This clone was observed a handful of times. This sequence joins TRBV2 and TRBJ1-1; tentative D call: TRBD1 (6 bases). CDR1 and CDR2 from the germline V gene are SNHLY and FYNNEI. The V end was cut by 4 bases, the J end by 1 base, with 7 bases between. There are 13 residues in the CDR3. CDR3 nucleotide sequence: TGTGCCAGCAGTGTACAGGGGAACACTGAAGCTTTCTTT. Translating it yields CASSVQGNTEAFF.

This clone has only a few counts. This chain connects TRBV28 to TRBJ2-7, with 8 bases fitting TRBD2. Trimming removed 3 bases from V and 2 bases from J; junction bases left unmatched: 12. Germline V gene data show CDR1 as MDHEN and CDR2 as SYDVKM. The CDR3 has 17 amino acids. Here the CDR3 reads CASSFGRREVTTYEQYF. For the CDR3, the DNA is TGTGCCAGCAGTTTCGGAAGGCGGGAGGTTACGACCTACGAGCAGTACTTC.

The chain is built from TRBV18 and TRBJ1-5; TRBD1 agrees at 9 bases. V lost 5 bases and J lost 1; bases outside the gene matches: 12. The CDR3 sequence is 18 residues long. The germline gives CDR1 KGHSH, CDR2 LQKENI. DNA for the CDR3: TGTGCCAGCTCAGCCTCCGGGACAGGGCAGGGAAGCAATCAGCCCCAGCATTTT. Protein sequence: CASSASGTGQGSNQPQHF.

The CDR3 region has the DNA TGCGCCAGCAGCTTGGAGGCTAGCGGGAAGTTTGAGCAGTTCTTC. Its translation is CASSLEASGKFEQFF. This chain joins TRBV5-1 and TRBJ2-1; TRBD2 aligns across 9 bases. Germline values: CDR1 SGHRS, CDR2 YFSETQ. CDR3 length equals 15 residues. Trimming took 0 bases from V and 9 from J; bases not matched to a gene: 7. The full variable domain, completed using reference TRBV5-1 and TRBJ2-1, is KAGVTQTPRYLIKTRGQQVTLSCSPISGHRSVSWYQQTPGQGLQFLFEYFSETQRNKGNFPGRFSGRQFSNSRSEMNVSTLELGDSALYLCASSLEASGKFEQFFGPGTRLTVL.

In nucleotides, the CDR3 is TGTGCCAGCAGTCTAGTGTGGGAGGACGGGCAGTACTTC. It yields the protein CASSLVWEDGQYF. V is TRBV27 and J is TRBJ2-7, with TRBD2 as a possible D gene (6 bases). Germline-derived CDR1 and CDR2 are MNHEY and SMNVEV (reference sequence). This CDR3 has 13 residues. V was clipped by 5 bases and J by 9 bases, with 17 bases between them.

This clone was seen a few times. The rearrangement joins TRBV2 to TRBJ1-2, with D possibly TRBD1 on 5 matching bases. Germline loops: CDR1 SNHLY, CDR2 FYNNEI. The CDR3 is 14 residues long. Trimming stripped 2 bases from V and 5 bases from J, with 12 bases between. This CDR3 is CASSETQAGYGYTF. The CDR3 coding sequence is TGTGCCAGCAGTGAAACTCAGGCAGGGTATGGCTACACCTTC.

The CDR3 nucleotides are TGCAGCGTGGTCCCGGGGGAGTTTTTT. Translation gives CSVVPGEFF. The chain carries TRBV29-1 and TRBJ1-4; a weak D match, TRBD1 (5 bases). CDR3 length equals 9 residues. Germline V gene lookup returns CDR1 SQVTM and CDR2 ANQGSEA. V shed 6 bases and J shed 16 bases, with 12 bases lying between them.

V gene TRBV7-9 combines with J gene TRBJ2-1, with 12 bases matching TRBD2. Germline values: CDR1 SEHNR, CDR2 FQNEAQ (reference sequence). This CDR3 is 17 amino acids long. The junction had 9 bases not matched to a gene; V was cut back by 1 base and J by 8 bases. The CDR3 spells CASSLGLAGDLMDEQFF. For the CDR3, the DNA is TGTGCCAGCAGCTTAGGACTAGCGGGAGACCTTATGGATGAGCAGTTCTTC. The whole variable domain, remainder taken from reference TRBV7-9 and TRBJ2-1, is DTGVSQNPRHKITKRGQNVTFRCDPISEHNRLYWYRQTLGQGPEFLTYFQNEAQLEKSRLLSDRFSAERPKGSFSTLEIQRTEQGDSAMYLCASSLGLAGDLMDEQFFGPGTRLTVL.

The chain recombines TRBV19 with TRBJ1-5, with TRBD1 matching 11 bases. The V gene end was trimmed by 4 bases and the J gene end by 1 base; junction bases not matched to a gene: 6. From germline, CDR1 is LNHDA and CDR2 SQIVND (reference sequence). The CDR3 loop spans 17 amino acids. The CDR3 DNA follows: TGTGCCAGTAGTACGACCGGGACAGGGGGGAGCAATCAGCCCCAGCATTTT. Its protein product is CASSTTGTGGSNQPQHF.

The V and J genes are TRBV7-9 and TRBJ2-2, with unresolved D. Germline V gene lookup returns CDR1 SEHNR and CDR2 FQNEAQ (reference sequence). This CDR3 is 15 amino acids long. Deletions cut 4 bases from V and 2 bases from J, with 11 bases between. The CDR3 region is CASSSRLGNTGELFF. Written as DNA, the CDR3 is TGTGCCAGCAGCTCGCGGTTAGGAAACACCGGGGAGCTGTTTTTT.

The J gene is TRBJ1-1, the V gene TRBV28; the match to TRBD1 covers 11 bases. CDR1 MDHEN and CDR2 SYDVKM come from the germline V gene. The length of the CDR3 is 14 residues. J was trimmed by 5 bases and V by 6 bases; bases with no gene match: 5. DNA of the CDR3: TGTGCCAGCAGGACCGGGACAGGGGGTACTGAAGCTTTCTTT. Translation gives CASRTGTGGTEAFF.

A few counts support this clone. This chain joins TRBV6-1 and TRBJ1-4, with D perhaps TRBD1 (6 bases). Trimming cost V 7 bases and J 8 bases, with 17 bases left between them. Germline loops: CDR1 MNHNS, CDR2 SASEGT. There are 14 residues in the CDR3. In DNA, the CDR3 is TGTGCCAGCAAGAGCAGGGGCGGGGGAGAAAAACTGTTTTTT. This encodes CASKSRGGGEKLFF.

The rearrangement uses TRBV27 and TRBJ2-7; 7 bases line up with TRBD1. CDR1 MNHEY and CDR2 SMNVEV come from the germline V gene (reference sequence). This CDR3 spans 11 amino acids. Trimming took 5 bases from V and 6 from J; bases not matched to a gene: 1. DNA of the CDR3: TGTGCCAGCAGTCAGGGGGTCGAGCAGTACTTC. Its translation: CASSQGVEQYF.

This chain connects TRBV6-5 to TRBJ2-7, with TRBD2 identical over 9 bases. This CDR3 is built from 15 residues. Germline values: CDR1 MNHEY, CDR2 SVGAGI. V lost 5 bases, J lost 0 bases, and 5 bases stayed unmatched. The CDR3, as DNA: TGTGCCAGCAGTGCTAGCGGGATTAGCTCCTACGAGCAGTACTTC. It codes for CASSASGISSYEQYF.

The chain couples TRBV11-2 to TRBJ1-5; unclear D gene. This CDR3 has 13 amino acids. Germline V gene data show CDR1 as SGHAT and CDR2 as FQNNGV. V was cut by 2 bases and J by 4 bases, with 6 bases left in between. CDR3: CASSLTGNQPQHF. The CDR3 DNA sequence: TGTGCCAGCAGCTTAACGGGAAATCAGCCCCAGCATTTT.

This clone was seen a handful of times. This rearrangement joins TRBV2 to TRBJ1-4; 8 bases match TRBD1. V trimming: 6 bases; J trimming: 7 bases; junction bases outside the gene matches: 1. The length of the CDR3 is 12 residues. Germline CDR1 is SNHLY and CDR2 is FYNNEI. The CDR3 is CASSDRGEKLFF. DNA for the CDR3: TGTGCCAGCAGCGACAGGGGTGAAAAACTGTTTTTT.

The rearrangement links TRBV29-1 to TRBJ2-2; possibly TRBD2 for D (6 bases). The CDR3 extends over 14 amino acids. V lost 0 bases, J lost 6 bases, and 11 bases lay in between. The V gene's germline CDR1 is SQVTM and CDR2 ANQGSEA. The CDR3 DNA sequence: TGCAGCGTTGAAGATCTTGGCGGGGCCGGGGAGCTGTTTTTT. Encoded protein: CSVEDLGGAGELFF.

CDR3 DNA: TGTGCCATCAGTCGAGTAGCGGGAGCCCTCTACAATGAGCAGTTCTTC. The encoded protein is CAISRVAGALYNEQFF. The chain couples TRBV10-3 to TRBJ2-1; TRBD2 aligns across 9 bases. The junction had 8 bases not matched to a gene; V was cut back by 5 bases and J by 3 bases. The CDR3 extends over 16 amino acids. Germline-derived CDR1 and CDR2 are ENHRY and SYGVKD.

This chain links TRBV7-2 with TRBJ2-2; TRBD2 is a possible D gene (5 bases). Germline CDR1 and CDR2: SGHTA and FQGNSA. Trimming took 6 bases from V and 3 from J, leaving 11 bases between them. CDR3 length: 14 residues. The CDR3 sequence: CASRAQRDTGELFF. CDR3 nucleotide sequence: TGTGCCAGCAGAGCTCAGAGGGACACCGGGGAGCTGTTTTTT.

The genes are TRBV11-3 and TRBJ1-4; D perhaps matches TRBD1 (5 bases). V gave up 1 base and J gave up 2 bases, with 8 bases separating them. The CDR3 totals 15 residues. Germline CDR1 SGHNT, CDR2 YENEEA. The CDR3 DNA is TGTGCCAGCAGCTTAGCCGGGGGGACTAATGAAAAACTGTTTTTT. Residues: CASSLAGGTNEKLFF. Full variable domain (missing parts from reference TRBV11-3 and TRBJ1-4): EAGVVQSPRYKIIEKKQPVAFWCNPISGHNTLYWYLQNLGQGPELLIRYENEEAVDDSQLPKDRFSAERLKGVDSTLKIQPAELGDSAVYLCASSLAGGTNEKLFFGSGTQLSVL.

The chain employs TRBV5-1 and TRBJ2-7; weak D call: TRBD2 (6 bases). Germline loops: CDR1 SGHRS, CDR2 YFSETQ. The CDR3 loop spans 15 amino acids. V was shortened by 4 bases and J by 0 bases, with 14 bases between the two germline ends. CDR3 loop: CASSPLADSSYEQYF. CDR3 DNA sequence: TGCGCCAGCAGCCCCTTAGCGGATTCCTCCTACGAGCAGTACTTC.